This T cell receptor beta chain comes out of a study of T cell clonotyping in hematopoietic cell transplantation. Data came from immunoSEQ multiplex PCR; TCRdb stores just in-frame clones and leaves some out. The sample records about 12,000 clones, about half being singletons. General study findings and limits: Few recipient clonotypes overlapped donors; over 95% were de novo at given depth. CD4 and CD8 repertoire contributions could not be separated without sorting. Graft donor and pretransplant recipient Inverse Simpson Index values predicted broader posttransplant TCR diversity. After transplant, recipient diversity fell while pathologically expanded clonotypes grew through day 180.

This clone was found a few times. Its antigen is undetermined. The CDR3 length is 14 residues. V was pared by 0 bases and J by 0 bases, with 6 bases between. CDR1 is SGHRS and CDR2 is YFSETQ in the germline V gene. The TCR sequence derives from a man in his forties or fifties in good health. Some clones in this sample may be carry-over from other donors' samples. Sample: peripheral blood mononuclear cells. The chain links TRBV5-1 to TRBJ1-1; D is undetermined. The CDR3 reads CASSLARMNTEAFF. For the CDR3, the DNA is TGCGCCAGCAGCTTGGCCAGGATGAACACTGAAGCTTTCTTT. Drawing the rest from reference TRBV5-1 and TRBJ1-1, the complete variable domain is KAGVTQTPRYLIKTRGQQVTLSCSPISGHRSVSWYQQTPGQGLQFLFEYFSETQRNKGNFPGRFSGRQFSNSRSEMNVSTLELGDSALYLCASSLARMNTEAFFGQGTRLTVV.